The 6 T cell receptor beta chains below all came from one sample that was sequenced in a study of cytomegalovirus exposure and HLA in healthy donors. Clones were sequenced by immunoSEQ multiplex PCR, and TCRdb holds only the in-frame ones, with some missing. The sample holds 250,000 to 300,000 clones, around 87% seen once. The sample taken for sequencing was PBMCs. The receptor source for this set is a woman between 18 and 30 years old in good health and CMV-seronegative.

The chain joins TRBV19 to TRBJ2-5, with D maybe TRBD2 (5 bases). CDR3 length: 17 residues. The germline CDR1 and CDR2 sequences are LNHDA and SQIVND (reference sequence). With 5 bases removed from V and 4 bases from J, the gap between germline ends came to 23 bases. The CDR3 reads CASSDPRRRAGRETQYF. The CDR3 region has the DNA TGTGCCAGTAGTGACCCCCGAAGGCGGGCTGGGCGAGAGACCCAGTACTTC.

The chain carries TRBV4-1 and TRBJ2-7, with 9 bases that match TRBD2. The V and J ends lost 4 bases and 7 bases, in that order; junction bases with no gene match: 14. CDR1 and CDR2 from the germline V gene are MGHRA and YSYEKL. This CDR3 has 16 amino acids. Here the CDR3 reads CASSLLLGGGALEQYF. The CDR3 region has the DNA TGCGCCAGCAGCCTCCTCCTTGGCGGGGGGGCGCTGGAGCAGTACTTC.

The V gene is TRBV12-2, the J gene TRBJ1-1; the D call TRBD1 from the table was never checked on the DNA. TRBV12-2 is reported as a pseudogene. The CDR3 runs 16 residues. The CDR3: CASRLRPGTGGTEAFF. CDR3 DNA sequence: TGTGCAAGTCGCTTAAGGCCCGGTACAGGGGGCACTGAAGCTTTCTTT.

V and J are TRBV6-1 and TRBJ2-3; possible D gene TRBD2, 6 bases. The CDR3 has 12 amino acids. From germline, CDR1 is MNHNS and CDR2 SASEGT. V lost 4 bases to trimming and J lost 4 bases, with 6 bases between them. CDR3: CASSAGADTQYF. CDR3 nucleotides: TGTGCCAGCAGTGCGGGGGCAGATACGCAGTATTTT.

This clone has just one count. The CDR3 region has the DNA TGTGCCAGCAGCGCCGTCAGGGACACTGAAGCTTTCTTT. This gives the protein CASSAVRDTEAFF. The genes are TRBV9 and TRBJ1-1, with D perhaps matching TRBD1 (5 bases). The germline CDR1 and CDR2 sequences are SGDLS and YYNGEE. With 3 bases removed from V and 3 bases from J, the gap between germline ends came to 9 bases. The CDR3 extends over 13 amino acids.

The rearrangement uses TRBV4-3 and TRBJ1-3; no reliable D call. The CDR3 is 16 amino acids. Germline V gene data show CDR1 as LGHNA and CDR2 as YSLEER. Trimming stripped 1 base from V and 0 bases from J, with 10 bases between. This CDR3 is CASSQVAPGSGNTIYF. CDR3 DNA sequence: TGCGCCAGCAGCCAAGTAGCACCGGGCTCTGGAAACACCATATATTTT.